The sequence of this TCR beta chain was determined in a study of CD8+CD57+ T cells in acquired aplastic anemia. The template for TCR beta VDJ and CDR3 sequence profiling was genomic DNA. MiXCR, applied by TCRdb to the reads, yields one record per CDR3 protein. This sample has about 420,000 distinct CDR3 sequences, with under 80% found just once. Germline V CDR1 and CDR2: DFQATT, SNEGSKA (reference sequence). The V end was cut by 6 bases, the J end by 16 bases, with 19 bases between. The CDR3 covers 11 residues. The sequencing input was sorted CD4+, CD8+, or CD8+CD57+ T cells (not recorded which) from PBMCs. The V call is TRBV20-1, the J call TRBJ2-1, with D unresolved. The sequence came from a human donor in good health, serving as a control. In nucleotides, the CDR3 is TGCAGTGCCCCAGCTCGTTGCGAGACATTCTTC. It specifies CSAPARCETFF.